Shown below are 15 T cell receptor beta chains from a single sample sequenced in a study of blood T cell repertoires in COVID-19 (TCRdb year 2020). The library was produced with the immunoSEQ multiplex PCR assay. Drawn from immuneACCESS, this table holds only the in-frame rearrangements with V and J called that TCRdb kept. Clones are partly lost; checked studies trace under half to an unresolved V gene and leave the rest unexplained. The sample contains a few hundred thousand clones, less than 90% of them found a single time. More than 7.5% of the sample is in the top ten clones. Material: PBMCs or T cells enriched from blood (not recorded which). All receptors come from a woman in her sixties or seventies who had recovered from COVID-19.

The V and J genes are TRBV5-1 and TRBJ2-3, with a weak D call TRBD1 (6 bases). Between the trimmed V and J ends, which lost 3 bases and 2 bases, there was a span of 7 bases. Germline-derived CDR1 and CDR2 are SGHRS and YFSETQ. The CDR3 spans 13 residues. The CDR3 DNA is TGCGCCAGCAGCTGGGGGCCCACAGATACGCAGTATTTT. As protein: CASSWGPTDTQYF.

CDR3 region: CASTPKAGADNYGYTF. The DNA for the CDR3 is TGTGCCAGCACTCCCAAGGCGGGGGCGGATAACTATGGCTACACCTTC. The rearrangement links TRBV27 to TRBJ1-2, with a possible D match to TRBD1 (6 bases). Trimming took off 7 bases at V and 1 base at J, with 19 bases between the two ends. The CDR3 is 16 amino acids. CDR1 is MNHEY and CDR2 is SMNVEV in the germline V gene (reference sequence).

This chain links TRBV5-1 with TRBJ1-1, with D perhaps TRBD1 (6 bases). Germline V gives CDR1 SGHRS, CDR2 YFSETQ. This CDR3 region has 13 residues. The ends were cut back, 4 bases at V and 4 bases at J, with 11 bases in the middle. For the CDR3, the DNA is TGCGCCAGCAGCGAGGGGGTGAGCACTGAAGCTTTCTTT. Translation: CASSEGVSTEAFF. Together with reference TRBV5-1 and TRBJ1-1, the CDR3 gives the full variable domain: KAGVTQTPRYLIKTRGQQVTLSCSPISGHRSVSWYQQTPGQGLQFLFEYFSETQRNKGNFPGRFSGRQFSNSRSEMNVSTLELGDSALYLCASSEGVSTEAFFGQGTRLTVV.

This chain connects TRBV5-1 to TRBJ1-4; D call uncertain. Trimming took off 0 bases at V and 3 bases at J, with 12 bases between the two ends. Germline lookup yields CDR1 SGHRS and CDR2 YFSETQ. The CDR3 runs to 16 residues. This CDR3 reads CASSLADGVANEKLFF. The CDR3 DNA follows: TGCGCCAGCAGCTTGGCCGACGGGGTCGCTAATGAAAAACTGTTTTTT.

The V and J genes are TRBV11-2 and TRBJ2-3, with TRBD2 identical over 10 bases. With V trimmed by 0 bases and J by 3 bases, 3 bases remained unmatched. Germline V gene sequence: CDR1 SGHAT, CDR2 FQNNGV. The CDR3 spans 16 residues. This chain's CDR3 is CASSLDRSGGTDTQYF. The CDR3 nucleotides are TGTGCCAGCAGCTTAGATCGTAGCGGGGGGACAGATACGCAGTATTTT.

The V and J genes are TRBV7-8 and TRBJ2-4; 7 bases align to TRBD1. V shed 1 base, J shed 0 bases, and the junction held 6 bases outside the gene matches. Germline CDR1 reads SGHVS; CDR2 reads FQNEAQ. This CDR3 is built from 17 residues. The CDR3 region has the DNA TGTGCCAGCAGCTTAGACAGGGGAAATCTAGCCAAAAACATTCAGTACTTC. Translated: CASSLDRGNLAKNIQYF.

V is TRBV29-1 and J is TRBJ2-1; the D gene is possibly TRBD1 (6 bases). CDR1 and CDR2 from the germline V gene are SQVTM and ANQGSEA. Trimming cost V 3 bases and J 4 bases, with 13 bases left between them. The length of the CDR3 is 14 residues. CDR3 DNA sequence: TGCAGCGTTGAGTCAGGGGCTAGATACAATGAGCAGTTCTTC. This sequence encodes CSVESGARYNEQFF.

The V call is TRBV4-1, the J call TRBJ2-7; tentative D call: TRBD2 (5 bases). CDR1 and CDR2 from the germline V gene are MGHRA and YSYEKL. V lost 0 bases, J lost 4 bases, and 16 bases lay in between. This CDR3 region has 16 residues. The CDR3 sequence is CASSQDLEETLYEQYF. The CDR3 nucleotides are TGCGCCAGCAGCCAAGATTTGGAGGAAACCCTGTACGAGCAGTACTTC.

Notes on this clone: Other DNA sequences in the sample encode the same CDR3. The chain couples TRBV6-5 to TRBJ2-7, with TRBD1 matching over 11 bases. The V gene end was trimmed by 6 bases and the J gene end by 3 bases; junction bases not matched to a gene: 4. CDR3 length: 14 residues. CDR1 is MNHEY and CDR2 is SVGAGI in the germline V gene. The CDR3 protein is CASRTGTGGYEQYF. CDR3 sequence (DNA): TGTGCCAGCAGAACCGGGACAGGGGGCTACGAGCAGTACTTC.

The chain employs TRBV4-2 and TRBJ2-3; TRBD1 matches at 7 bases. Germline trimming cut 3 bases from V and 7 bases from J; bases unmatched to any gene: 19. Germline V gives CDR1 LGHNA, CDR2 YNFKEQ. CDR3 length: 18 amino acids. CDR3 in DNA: TGTGCCAGCAGCCACCTAAGGGGGTCGGGACAGACAATTAATACGCAGTATTTT. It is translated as CASSHLRGSGQTINTQYF.

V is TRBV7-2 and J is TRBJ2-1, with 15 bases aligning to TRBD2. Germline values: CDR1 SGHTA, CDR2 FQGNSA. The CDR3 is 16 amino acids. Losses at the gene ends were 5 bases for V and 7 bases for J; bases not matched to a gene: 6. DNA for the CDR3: TGTGCCAGCAGCCCTCGGACTAGCGGGGGGGGAAATGAGCAGTTCTTC. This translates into CASSPRTSGGGNEQFF.

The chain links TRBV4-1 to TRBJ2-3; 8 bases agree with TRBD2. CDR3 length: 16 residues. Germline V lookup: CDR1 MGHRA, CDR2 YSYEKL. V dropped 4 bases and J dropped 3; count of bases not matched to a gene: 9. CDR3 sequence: CASSLTLGLGTDTQYF. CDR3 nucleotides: TGCGCCAGCAGCCTAACCCTGGGACTAGGGACAGATACGCAGTATTTT.

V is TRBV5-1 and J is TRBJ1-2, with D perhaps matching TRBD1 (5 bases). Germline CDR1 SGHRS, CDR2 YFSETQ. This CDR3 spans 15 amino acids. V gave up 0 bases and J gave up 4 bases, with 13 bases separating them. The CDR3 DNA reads TGCGCCAGCAGCTTGGGTCTGGGAGGGGCCTATGGCTACACCTTC. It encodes CASSLGLGGAYGYTF.

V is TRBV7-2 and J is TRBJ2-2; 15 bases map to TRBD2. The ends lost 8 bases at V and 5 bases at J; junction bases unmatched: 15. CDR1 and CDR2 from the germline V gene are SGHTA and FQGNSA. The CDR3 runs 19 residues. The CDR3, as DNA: TGTGCCAGCCCTACCTCCCGGACTAGCGGGGGGGCCGGGACCGGGGAGCTGTTTTTT. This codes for CASPTSRTSGGAGTGELFF.

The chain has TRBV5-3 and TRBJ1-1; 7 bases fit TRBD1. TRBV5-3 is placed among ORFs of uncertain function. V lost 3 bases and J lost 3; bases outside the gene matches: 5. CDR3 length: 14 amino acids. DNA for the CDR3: TGTGCCAGAAGCTCCGGGACAGTTCACACTGAAGCTTTCTTT. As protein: CARSSGTVHTEAFF.